These T cell receptor beta chains were read from a single sample in a study of identifying expanded T cells in peripheral blood. Data came from immunoSEQ multiplex PCR; TCRdb stores just in-frame clones and leaves some out. The top ten clones hold just over 5.5% of a sample with about 100,000 clones, approximately 89% of them seen once. The sequenced sample consisted of blood. The source of these receptors is a person aged 18 to 75 in good health. The CDR3 runs from the conserved cysteine through the conserved F or W. D genes are given only for firm matches. Where a row states a size, it is once, few, many or the class of an expanded clone; other rows omit it.

abundance: once; j_gene: TRBJ1-1; v_gene: TRBV7-3; d_gene: -; CDR3nt: TGTGCCAGCAGGGATGGAAATCCGACAATTCGCGGTGTGATGAACACTGAAGCTTTCTTT; CDR3aa: CASRDGNPTIRGVMNTEAFF
abundance: -; j_gene: TRBJ1-6; v_gene: TRBV9; d_gene: -; CDR3nt: TGTGCCAGCAGCCGGGAGGGAGGGGGGAGTTCACCCCTCCACTTT; CDR3aa: CASSREGGGSSPLHF
abundance: -; j_gene: TRBJ2-4; v_gene: TRBV30; d_gene: TRBD2; CDR3nt: TGTGCCTGGAGTGGACGGGTGGGGGGGAGAAACATTCAGTACTTC; CDR3aa: CAWSGRVGGRNIQYF
abundance: -; j_gene: TRBJ1-2; v_gene: TRBV6-5; d_gene: -; CDR3nt: TGTGCCAGCAGAAGGGCGGGAGGGAGTGAGGGCTACACCTTC; CDR3aa: CASRRAGGSEGYTF
abundance: -; j_gene: TRBJ2-2; v_gene: TRBV30; d_gene: -; CDR3nt: TGTGCCTGGAGTGTAAAGACAGGTCCTACCGGGGAGCTGTTTTTT; CDR3aa: CAWSVKTGPTGELFF
abundance: -; j_gene: TRBJ2-7; v_gene: TRBV7-8; d_gene: TRBD1; CDR3nt: TGTGCCAGCAGCTTAGCGCGGGCAGGGGGCGCTGGGACCTACGAGCAGTACTTC; CDR3aa: CASSLARAGGAGTYEQYF
abundance: -; j_gene: TRBJ1-1; v_gene: TRBV5-1; d_gene: -; CDR3nt: TGCGCCAGCAGCTTGGGCAGGGGTGGAAACACTGAAGCTTTCTTT; CDR3aa: CASSLGRGGNTEAFF
abundance: -; j_gene: TRBJ1-5; v_gene: TRBV5-8; d_gene: -; CDR3nt: TGTGCCAGCAGCTTGGAGCGGGCGCGGAATAGCAATCAGCCCCAGCATTTT; CDR3aa: CASSLERARNSNQPQHF
abundance: -; j_gene: TRBJ1-5; v_gene: TRBV6-5; d_gene: TRBD1; CDR3nt: TGTGCCAGCAGCCCTGGGACAGAGATCATGCCCCAGCATTTT; CDR3aa: CASSPGTEIMPQHF
abundance: -; j_gene: TRBJ1-1; v_gene: TRBV14; d_gene: TRBD1; CDR3nt: TGTGCCAGCAGCCGACAGGGAGGGAGCACTGAAGCTTTCTTT; CDR3aa: CASSRQGGSTEAFF
abundance: once; j_gene: TRBJ2-5; v_gene: TRBV30; d_gene: -; CDR3nt: TGTGCCTGGAGTGTGGGGGCAGAGACCCAGTACTTC; CDR3aa: CAWSVGAETQYF
abundance: -; j_gene: TRBJ2-3; v_gene: TRBV4-1; d_gene: -; CDR3nt: TGCGCCAGCAGCCAAACCATCCTCGACAGGAACCGACCGACAGATACGCAGTATTTT; CDR3aa: CASSQTILDRNRPTDTQYF
abundance: -; j_gene: TRBJ1-1; v_gene: TRBV5-1; d_gene: TRBD1; CDR3nt: TGCGCCAGCAGACTGGACAGGGGGAACACTGAAGCTTTCTTT; CDR3aa: CASRLDRGNTEAFF
abundance: -; j_gene: TRBJ2-7; v_gene: TRBV6-1; d_gene: -; CDR3nt: TGTGCCAGCATGCCAGGGGACATGTGGTACTTC; CDR3aa: CASMPGDMWYF
abundance: once; j_gene: TRBJ1-3; v_gene: TRBV15; d_gene: -; CDR3nt: TGTGCCACCAGCAGAGGCAAGGATGGAAACACCATATATTTT; CDR3aa: CATSRGKDGNTIYF
abundance: -; j_gene: TRBJ2-6; v_gene: TRBV6-6; d_gene: -; CDR3nt: TGTGCCAGCAGTCTTGGTGGGGCCAACGTCCTGACTTTC; CDR3aa: CASSLGGANVLTF
abundance: -; j_gene: TRBJ1-2; v_gene: TRBV28; d_gene: TRBD1; CDR3nt: TGTGCCAGCAGTTTGTTCGTAGGAACAGGGGGCGCGGGTGGCTACACCTTC; CDR3aa: CASSLFVGTGGAGGYTF
abundance: -; j_gene: TRBJ1-2; v_gene: TRBV18; d_gene: -; CDR3nt: TGTGCCAGCTCGCCCGAGGGAGACGCCTATGGCTACACCTTC; CDR3aa: CASSPEGDAYGYTF
abundance: -; j_gene: TRBJ1-2; v_gene: TRBV9; d_gene: TRBD1; CDR3nt: TGTGCCAGCAGCGCGGGGGCGGGACAGGGGGACTACACCTTC; CDR3aa: CASSAGAGQGDYTF
abundance: -; j_gene: TRBJ1-5; v_gene: TRBV6-1; d_gene: -; CDR3nt: TGTGCCAGCACCCCGGCCCGCAATCAGCCCCAGCATTTT; CDR3aa: CASTPARNQPQHF
abundance: -; j_gene: TRBJ1-1; v_gene: TRBV19; d_gene: -; CDR3nt: TGTGCCAGTAGTATGTCCAGGGCTAACACTGAAGCTTTCTTT; CDR3aa: CASSMSRANTEAFF
abundance: -; j_gene: TRBJ2-3; v_gene: TRBV15; d_gene: -; CDR3nt: TGTGCCACCAGCAGAGATTTCGTTACGAGGGATACGCAGTATTTT; CDR3aa: CATSRDFVTRDTQYF
abundance: -; j_gene: TRBJ1-2; v_gene: TRBV6-4; d_gene: -; CDR3nt: TGTGCCAGCAGTGACCCCCCTAAACGACGGACTGGCAACTATGGCTACACCTTC; CDR3aa: CASSDPPKRRTGNYGYTF
abundance: -; j_gene: TRBJ1-1; v_gene: TRBV5-1; d_gene: -; CDR3nt: TGCGCCAGCAGCACGGGAGGGAACACGAACACTGAAGCTTTCTTT; CDR3aa: CASSTGGNTNTEAFF
abundance: -; j_gene: TRBJ2-2; v_gene: TRBV6-5; d_gene: -; CDR3nt: TGTGCCAGCAGTTACTCTCCAGGGGATTTGGCCGGGGAGCTGTTTTTT; CDR3aa: CASSYSPGDLAGELFF
abundance: -; j_gene: TRBJ1-5; v_gene: TRBV19; d_gene: -; CDR3nt: TGTGCCAGTAGTAACCAGGGGAACGGTCAGCCCCAGCATTTT; CDR3aa: CASSNQGNGQPQHF
abundance: -; j_gene: TRBJ1-4; v_gene: TRBV19; d_gene: TRBD1; CDR3nt: TGTGCCAGTAGTCTCGGACAGGTGAATGAAAAACTGTTTTTT; CDR3aa: CASSLGQVNEKLFF
abundance: -; j_gene: TRBJ2-5; v_gene: TRBV2; d_gene: -; CDR3nt: TGTGCCAGCAAACCCTCCTTGGGACTGGGGGAGACCCAGTACTTC; CDR3aa: CASKPSLGLGETQYF
abundance: -; j_gene: TRBJ2-2; v_gene: TRBV9; d_gene: TRBD2; CDR3nt: TGTGCCAGCAGCGTAGCGACTAGCGGGAGTTTGTTCGGGGAGCTGTTTTTT; CDR3aa: CASSVATSGSLFGELFF
abundance: -; j_gene: TRBJ1-1; v_gene: TRBV5-1; d_gene: -; CDR3nt: TGCGCCAGCAGCTTGGTTCCGGGATGGAACACTGAAGCTTTCTTT; CDR3aa: CASSLVPGWNTEAFF
abundance: -; j_gene: TRBJ2-7; v_gene: TRBV2; d_gene: TRBD1; CDR3nt: TGTGCCAGCGTTAATGAGGGACAGTCATACGAGCAGTACTTC; CDR3aa: CASVNEGQSYEQYF
abundance: -; j_gene: TRBJ1-5; v_gene: TRBV18; d_gene: -; CDR3nt: TGTGCCAGCTCACCACCGGGCCCCCGAAATCAGCCCCAGCATTTT; CDR3aa: CASSPPGPRNQPQHF
abundance: -; j_gene: TRBJ1-6; v_gene: TRBV5-4; d_gene: -; CDR3nt: TGTGCCAGCAGCCAGGACAGTTATCTTTCACCCCTCCACTTT; CDR3aa: CASSQDSYLSPLHF
abundance: -; j_gene: TRBJ2-1; v_gene: TRBV7-9; d_gene: -; CDR3nt: TGTGCCAGCAGCTTCGGACTAAATGAGCAGTTCTTC; CDR3aa: CASSFGLNEQFF
abundance: -; j_gene: TRBJ1-3; v_gene: TRBV10-2; d_gene: -; CDR3nt: TGCGCCAGCAGTGAGATAGGCTCTGGAAACACCATATATTTT; CDR3aa: CASSEIGSGNTIYF
abundance: -; j_gene: TRBJ2-5; v_gene: TRBV6-1; d_gene: TRBD1; CDR3nt: TGTGCCAGCACCGAAGCCCGGACAGGAAGGGAGACCCAGTACTTC; CDR3aa: CASTEARTGRETQYF
abundance: -; j_gene: TRBJ1-4; v_gene: TRBV6-5; d_gene: -; CDR3nt: TGTGCCAGCAGCCGACAGGCCTTTAATGAAAAACTGTTTTTT; CDR3aa: CASSRQAFNEKLFF
abundance: few; j_gene: TRBJ2-1; v_gene: TRBV5-1; d_gene: -; CDR3nt: TGCGCCAGCCAGGGAGTGGGCTACAATGAGCAGTTCTTC; CDR3aa: CASQGVGYNEQFF
abundance: -; j_gene: TRBJ2-3; v_gene: TRBV29-1; d_gene: -; CDR3nt: TGCAGCGTTGAAACCCAGGGATTAGATACGCAGTATTTT; CDR3aa: CSVETQGLDTQYF
abundance: -; j_gene: TRBJ1-1; v_gene: TRBV7-6; d_gene: TRBD1; CDR3nt: TGTGCCAGCAGCTCCGGACAGGGGAACACTGAAGCTTTCTTT; CDR3aa: CASSSGQGNTEAFF
abundance: -; j_gene: TRBJ1-1; v_gene: TRBV7-3; d_gene: TRBD1; CDR3nt: TGTGCCAGCAGCTTCGACAGGGCGGGCACTGAAGCTTTCTTT; CDR3aa: CASSFDRAGTEAFF
abundance: -; j_gene: TRBJ1-1; v_gene: TRBV6-5; d_gene: TRBD1; CDR3nt: TGTGCCAGCAGTTACGGATGGACAGGGGGGACTGAAGCTTTCTTT; CDR3aa: CASSYGWTGGTEAFF
abundance: once; j_gene: TRBJ1-2; v_gene: TRBV30; d_gene: TRBD1; CDR3nt: TGTGCCTGGAGCACAGGGGGCCTCTATGGCTACACCTTC; CDR3aa: CAWSTGGLYGYTF
abundance: -; j_gene: TRBJ2-3; v_gene: TRBV5-1; d_gene: -; CDR3nt: TGCGCCACCAGGGACGGGTCGAGGGATACGCAGTATTTT; CDR3aa: CATRDGSRDTQYF
abundance: -; j_gene: TRBJ2-3; v_gene: TRBV10-3; d_gene: TRBD2; CDR3nt: TGTGCCATCAGTGGTATAGCGGGAGTAGATACGCAGTATTTT; CDR3aa: CAISGIAGVDTQYF
abundance: few; j_gene: TRBJ1-2; v_gene: TRBV7-9; d_gene: TRBD1; CDR3nt: TGTGCCAGCAGCTTGAACAGGGGTGCTAACTATGGCTACACCTTC; CDR3aa: CASSLNRGANYGYTF
abundance: few; j_gene: TRBJ1-2; v_gene: TRBV29-1; d_gene: -; CDR3nt: TGCAGCGTTGTTGTTACGGGTTGGTATGGCTACACCTTC; CDR3aa: CSVVVTGWYGYTF
abundance: -; j_gene: TRBJ2-3; v_gene: TRBV9; d_gene: -; CDR3nt: TGTGCCAGCAGCGGACAGGGGAGGGGCACAGATACGCAGTATTTT; CDR3aa: CASSGQGRGTDTQYF
abundance: -; j_gene: TRBJ2-1; v_gene: TRBV7-9; d_gene: -; CDR3nt: TGTGCCAGCAGCTCCAACCTCAGAAATGAGCAGTTCTTC; CDR3aa: CASSSNLRNEQFF
abundance: -; j_gene: TRBJ1-2; v_gene: TRBV30; d_gene: -; CDR3nt: TGTGCCTGGAGTGATCGATATGGCTACACCTTC; CDR3aa: CAWSDRYGYTF
abundance: -; j_gene: TRBJ2-2; v_gene: TRBV7-9; d_gene: -; CDR3nt: TGTGCCAGCAGGAACGTTCAGAACACCGGGGAGCTGTTTTTT; CDR3aa: CASRNVQNTGELFF
abundance: -; j_gene: TRBJ2-1; v_gene: TRBV10-2; d_gene: TRBD1; CDR3nt: TGCGCCAGCAGTGAAAGAGGGACAGGGTTGAGGGATGAGCAGTTCTTC; CDR3aa: CASSERGTGLRDEQFF
abundance: -; j_gene: TRBJ1-6; v_gene: TRBV7-2; d_gene: -; CDR3nt: TGTGCCAGCAGCTTAGGGGGGAGCTCCTATAATTCACCCCTCCACTTT; CDR3aa: CASSLGGSSYNSPLHF
abundance: -; j_gene: TRBJ2-3; v_gene: TRBV5-6; d_gene: -; CDR3nt: TGTGCCAGCAGCTTAGGGTTTAGCACAGATACGCAGTATTTT; CDR3aa: CASSLGFSTDTQYF
abundance: -; j_gene: TRBJ2-3; v_gene: TRBV2; d_gene: TRBD2; CDR3nt: TGTGCCAGCAGTTTAGGCCTAGCGGGGGGTTCTGATACGCAGTATTTT; CDR3aa: CASSLGLAGGSDTQYF
abundance: -; j_gene: TRBJ1-2; v_gene: TRBV9; d_gene: -; CDR3nt: TGTGCCAGCAGCGTATCTCCGCAGGGGAACTTTTATGGCTACACCTTC; CDR3aa: CASSVSPQGNFYGYTF
abundance: -; j_gene: TRBJ1-2; v_gene: TRBV19; d_gene: -; CDR3nt: TGTGCCAGTAGAACAAAGGCTAACTATGGCTACACCTTC; CDR3aa: CASRTKANYGYTF
abundance: few; j_gene: TRBJ1-1; v_gene: TRBV4-1; d_gene: -; CDR3nt: TGCGCCAGCAGCCTCTCCCTGGGCACTGAAGCTTTCTTT; CDR3aa: CASSLSLGTEAFF
abundance: once; j_gene: TRBJ1-2; v_gene: TRBV2; d_gene: TRBD1; CDR3nt: TGTGCCAGCACGATGGGGACAGTCTATGGCTACACCTTC; CDR3aa: CASTMGTVYGYTF